This TCR beta chain comes out of a study of T cell responses to AZD1222 COVID-19 vaccine. Study conclusions and caveats: The CD4 TCRs associated with vaccination extended across spike and predominated at 160-218 and 743-854. Repertoire sampling occurred only after the peak T cell response. Reports indicate that nearly half of spike-specific TCRs are directed at unmutated variant regions.

The CDR3 runs to 17 residues. The J segment lost 5 bases and the V segment lost 6 bases, leaving 13 bases of the junction unmatched. In germline, CDR1 is MDHEN, CDR2 SYDVKM. Assay used: immunoSEQ multiplex PCR; TCRdb lists only in-frame clones, some missing. The sample holds 100,000 to 150,000 clones, roughly 84% seen once. A note on this clone: Its matching antigen is unknown.

This chain uses TRBV28 with TRBJ2-3; 11 bases match TRBD2. The receptor comes from an adult in good health. Material: peripheral blood, obtained on day 0 of AZD1222 vaccination. CDR3 sequence reads: CASSPSTSGRGLDTQYF. As DNA, the CDR3 is TGTGCCAGCAGCCCATCCACTAGCGGGAGAGGCCTAGATACGCAGTATTTT.